The sequence of this T cell receptor beta chain was determined in a study of PD-L1 blockade in urothelial cancer. The cohort comprised individuals with locally advanced or metastatic urothelial carcinoma. Study-wide findings and caveats: Greater 3-week expansion of tumor-associated blood clones was recorded for durable-benefit patients.

Concerning this clone itself: What it binds is unknown.

What went into each PCR as a spike was synthetic TCR analog templates. Profiled with immunoSEQ multiplex PCR; TCRdb holds only in-frame clones, not every one. The sample shows about 82,000 clones, 82% of them seen only once. The J segment lost 0 bases and the V segment lost 1 base, leaving 8 bases of the junction unmatched. Germline V gene data show CDR1 as GTSNPN and CDR2 as SVGIG (reference sequence). The CDR3 extends over 17 amino acids. The V gene is TRBV30, the J gene TRBJ2-5, with TRBD2 matching over 10 bases. The sequencing here drew on PBMCs, taken around atezolizumab (anti-PD-L1) treatment. The clonotype comes from a man in his 70s with urothelial cancer. The CDR3 bases are TGTGCCTGGAGTGACCGGAGACTAGCGGGCGACCAAGAGACCCAGTACTTC. Protein: CAWSDRRLAGDQETQYF.